The 20 T cell receptor beta chains below come from one sample, sequenced in a study of PD-L1 blockade in urothelial cancer. Sample time point: pretreatment peripheral blood. Method: immunoSEQ multiplex PCR; TCRdb's copy keeps in-frame clones and lacks some. The repertoire includes approximately 50,000 clones, approximately 78% of them detected once, and about 1.7% sits in the top ten. The sample consisted of PBMCs, taken around atezolizumab (anti-PD-L1) treatment. Receptors originate from a man aged 45-65 years with urothelial cancer.

This clone appeared once. This chain connects TRBV14 to TRBJ1-1; no definite D call. This CDR3 comprises 13 residues. Between the trimmed V and J ends, which lost 0 bases and 8 bases, there was a span of 10 bases. Germline CDR1 is SGHDN and CDR2 is FVKESK. The CDR3 loop reads CASSQDVRVEAFF. Here the CDR3 DNA reads TGTGCCAGCAGCCAAGATGTCCGGGTGGAAGCTTTCTTT. Combining the CDR3 with reference TRBV14 and TRBJ1-1 gives the whole variable domain EAGVTQFPSHSVIEKGQTVTLRCDPISGHDNLYWYRRVMGKEIKFLLHFVKESKQDESGMPNNRFLAERTGGTYSTLKVQPAELEDSGVYFCASSQDVRVEAFFGQGTRLTVV.

The chain employs TRBV5-1 and TRBJ2-3; D perhaps matches TRBD1 (7 bases). This CDR3 region has 15 residues. Germline CDR1 SGHRS, CDR2 YFSETQ. V was clipped by 4 bases and J by 3 bases, with 15 bases between them. The CDR3 loop is CASSGGTAKTDTQYF. CDR3 nucleotides: TGCGCCAGCAGCGGCGGGACAGCTAAAACAGATACGCAGTATTTT.

The V gene is TRBV7-2, the J gene TRBJ2-3; 9 bases align to TRBD1. This CDR3 spans 16 amino acids. V dropped 3 bases and J dropped 3; count of bases not matched to a gene: 7. Germline-derived CDR1 and CDR2 are SGHTA and FQGNSA. CDR3 sequence reads: CASSLNRQGVTDTQYF. CDR3 nucleotides: TGTGCCAGCAGCTTGAACCGACAGGGGGTGACAGATACGCAGTATTTT.

This rearrangement joins TRBV27 to TRBJ1-2, with 7 nucleotides matching TRBD1. The germline gives CDR1 MNHEY, CDR2 SMNVEV (reference sequence). J lost 4 bases, V lost 6 bases, and 5 bases had no gene match. The CDR3 extends over 13 amino acids. The CDR3 loop reads CASSPRQGYGYTF. CDR3 nucleotides: TGTGCCAGCAGCCCAAGACAGGGCTATGGCTACACCTTC.

J is TRBJ2-3 and V is TRBV19; tentatively, D is TRBD2 (5 bases). V lost 0 bases and J 2 bases, leaving 15 bases between the germline ends. The CDR3 consists of 17 residues. Germline CDR1 and CDR2: LNHDA and SQIVND (reference sequence). Here the CDR3 DNA reads TGTGCCAGTAGTATAGATCCAGGAGGCTCGCCCACAGATACGCAGTATTTT. It specifies CASSIDPGGSPTDTQYF.

The chain recombines TRBV4-2 with TRBJ2-7; 12 bases agree with TRBD1. The DNA matches TRBJ2-5 better at its end, which makes the J call doubtful. In germline, CDR1 is LGHNA, CDR2 YNFKEQ. This CDR3 region has 17 residues. The CDR3 spells CASSATGTGGLQETQYF. In nucleotides, the CDR3 is TGTGCCAGCAGCGCGACCGGGACAGGGGGCCTCCAAGAGACCCAGTACTTC.

The count of this clone is one. The chain uses TRBV19 and TRBJ2-3; D perhaps matches TRBD1 (6 bases). This CDR3 region has 14 residues. Trimming pared 4 bases from V and 2 bases from J, leaving 10 bases between. CDR1 and CDR2 (germline): LNHDA, SQIVND (reference sequence). The CDR3 sequence: CASSTGQFTDTQYF. The CDR3 DNA reads TGTGCCAGTAGTACTGGACAGTTCACAGATACGCAGTATTTT.

The chain couples TRBV13 to TRBJ1-1; a weak D match, TRBD1 (6 bases). V lost 5 bases and J lost 1, with 14 bases in between. The CDR3 extends over 15 amino acids. Per germline, CDR1 PRHDT and CDR2 FYEKMQ (reference sequence). The chain's CDR3 is CASSHSGTTNTEAFF. The CDR3 DNA reads TGTGCCAGCAGCCATTCCGGGACAACGAACACTGAAGCTTTCTTT.

A few counts support this clone. The chain has TRBV5-8 and TRBJ1-2, with D unresolved. The CDR3 covers 12 residues. V lost 4 bases and J 2 bases, leaving 6 bases between the germline ends. Germline-derived CDR1 and CDR2 are SGHTS and YDEGEE. CDR3 coding DNA: TGTGCCAGCAGCCACCAGAACTATGGCTACACCTTC. This codes for CASSHQNYGYTF.

The chain links TRBV5-5 to TRBJ2-1, with TRBD2 matching 9 bases. After removal of 1 base from V and 8 bases from J, the junction contained 10 bases not matched to a gene. The CDR3 contains 16 residues. Germline assignment: CDR1 SGHKS and CDR2 YYEKEE (reference sequence). CDR3 DNA sequence: TGTGCCAGCAGCTTGTCATCTAGCGGGGTACCCTATGAGCAGTTCTTC. It encodes CASSLSSSGVPYEQFF.

This clone was detected only a few times. The V gene is TRBV10-3, the J gene TRBJ1-1; TRBD1 aligns across 7 bases. The CDR3 sequence is 14 residues long. Germline trimming cut 4 bases from V and 5 bases from J; bases unmatched to any gene: 7. From germline, CDR1 is ENHRY and CDR2 SYGVKD. Here the CDR3 DNA reads TGTGCCATCAGTGGACAGGGAGGAGAAACTGAAGCTTTCTTT. It specifies CAISGQGGETEAFF.

This rearrangement joins TRBV9 to TRBJ1-2; D is uncertain. The V gene lost 3 bases and the J gene lost 2 bases, with 11 bases spanning the gap. Germline CDR1 reads SGDLS; CDR2 reads YYNGEE. The CDR3 extends over 14 amino acids. CDR3 in amino acids: CASSASNRNYGYTF. The CDR3 nucleotides are TGTGCCAGCAGCGCCTCAAACCGGAACTATGGCTACACCTTC.

The chain is built from TRBV19 and TRBJ2-1; D is unresolved. Germline V gives CDR1 LNHDA, CDR2 SQIVND (reference sequence). This CDR3 spans 14 amino acids. Between the trimmed V and J ends, which lost 10 bases and 4 bases, there was a span of 17 bases. The CDR3 loop reads CATNLRGLYNEQFF. In nucleotides, the CDR3 is TGTGCCACCAACCTCCGCGGATTGTACAATGAGCAGTTCTTC.

The V call is TRBV9, the J call TRBJ1-2; D unclear. With 0 bases removed from V and 2 bases from J, the gap between germline ends came to 5 bases. Germline values: CDR1 SGDLS, CDR2 YYNGEE. The CDR3 runs 13 residues. The DNA for the CDR3 is TGTGCCAGCAGCGTAGCCAGGAACTATGGCTACACCTTC. Translating it yields CASSVARNYGYTF.

The count of this clone is one. The genes are TRBV30 and TRBJ2-1; TRBD2 matches 14 bases. From germline, CDR1 is GTSNPN and CDR2 SVGIG (reference sequence). V was pared by 3 bases and J by 9 bases, with 7 bases of the junction left unmatched. CDR3 size: 15 residues. CDR3 sequence (DNA): TGTGCCTGGAGGGGACTAGCGGGAGCGTTTAGTGAGCAGTTCTTC. Translating gives CAWRGLAGAFSEQFF.

The DNA of the CDR3 is TGTGCCAGCAGCCCAGGACAGGATTCGAACACTGAAGCTTTCTTT. Its translation is CASSPGQDSNTEAFF. This rearrangement joins TRBV9 to TRBJ1-1, with 7 bases aligning to TRBD1. V was clipped by 4 bases and J by 1 base; unmatched bases: 7. The V gene's germline CDR1 is SGDLS and CDR2 YYNGEE. This CDR3 comprises 15 residues.

V is TRBV6-5 and J is TRBJ2-5; D is possibly TRBD1 (5 bases). Trimming removed 5 bases from V and 3 bases from J, with 16 bases in between. The CDR3 runs 15 residues. From germline, CDR1 is MNHEY and CDR2 SVGAGI. The CDR3 nucleotides are TGTGCCAGCAGTAACCCCGGCCAGGGAAAAGAGACCCAGTACTTC. It encodes CASSNPGQGKETQYF.

V gene TRBV2 combines with J gene TRBJ2-1, with 7 positions matching TRBD1. Germline V gives CDR1 SNHLY, CDR2 FYNNEI. V gave up 1 base and J gave up 6 bases; unmatched junction bases: 3. The CDR3 sequence is 14 residues long. The CDR3 loop reads CASSEDPGGNEQFF. The CDR3 region has the DNA TGTGCCAGCAGTGAAGACCCAGGGGGCAATGAGCAGTTCTTC.

V usage is TRBV5-4 and J usage is TRBJ1-6; a possible D gene is TRBD1 (6 bases). V lost 4 bases, J lost 0 bases, and 17 bases lay in between. Looked up from germline, CDR1 is SGHNT and CDR2 is YYREEE (reference sequence). This CDR3 is built from 18 residues. The CDR3 DNA follows: TGTGCCAGCAGCATTTTTGGGGGCGGAAGCTCCTATAATTCACCCCTCCACTTT. This sequence encodes CASSIFGGGSSYNSPLHF.

This clone has a single count. The chain is built from TRBV7-6 and TRBJ2-5, with D unclear. The CDR3 extends over 14 amino acids. Looked up from germline, CDR1 is SGHVS and CDR2 is FNYEAQ. V lost 0 bases to trimming and J lost 4 bases, with 9 bases between them. The CDR3 sequence is CASSLAQVGETQYF. The CDR3 coding sequence is TGTGCCAGCAGCTTAGCGCAGGTGGGAGAGACCCAGTACTTC.